This entry lists 11 T cell receptor beta chains sequenced from one sample in a study of T cell clonality in common variable immunodeficiency. The protocol was immunoSEQ multiplex PCR, while the TCRdb copy is restricted to in-frame clones and leaves out a portion. The profile covers roughly 32,000 clones, none occurring a single time. Input material: peripheral blood mononuclear cells. Receptors were obtained from a person aged 18 to 75 in good health.

This clone was detected a few times. An end of the junction does not agree with germline; a read error may underlie this. CDR3 sequence: CTSSLPGTDTQYF. The part of the CDR3 DNA that was read is TGTACCAGCAGCTTACCCGGCACAGATACG. This chain uses TRBV7-9 with TRBJ2-3; no firm D call. The read terminates 3 residues before the CDR3 end, so the remaining end is supplied by the germline J gene. CDR1 and CDR2 (germline): SEHNR, FQNEAQ (reference sequence). The CDR3 consists of 13 residues. The variable domain in full, with the rest retrieved from reference TRBV7-9 and TRBJ2-3, is DTGVSQNPRHKITKRGQNVTFRCDPISEHNRLYWYRQTLGQGPEFLTYFQNEAQLEKSRLLSDRFSAERPKGSFSTLEIQRTEQGDSAMYLCTSSLPGTDTQYFGPGTRLTVL.

This clone occurred many times. The read ends 3 residues shy of where the CDR3 ends; the end is completed using the germline J gene. The rearrangement links TRBV18 to TRBJ2-7; D possibly corresponds to TRBD1 (7 bases). The CDR3 loop spans 15 amino acids. Trimming took off 6 bases at V and 0 bases at J, with 15 bases between the two ends. The germline gives CDR1 KGHSH, CDR2 LQKENI. The sequenced CDR3 bases are TGTGCCAGCTCCCCGACAGGGAGGCCCTCCTACGAG. The encoded protein is CASSPTGRPSYE. The entire CDR3 reads CASSPTGRPSYEQYF.

There are many counts of this clone. The CDR3 end is not reached by the read, which stops 3 residues before it; the germline J gene fills it in. The chain couples TRBV20-1 to TRBJ2-1; a possible D gene is TRBD2 (6 bases). Trimming took off 5 bases at V and 8 bases at J, with 16 bases between the two ends. This CDR3 is 13 amino acids long. Germline V gene data show CDR1 as DFQATT and CDR2 as SNEGSKA (reference sequence). This chain's CDR3 is CSAGGEIGYEQFF. Incomplete CDR3 DNA: TGCAGTGCTGGCGGGGAGATTGGGTATGAG.

This clone was seen ten or more times. The read gets to within 3 residues of the CDR3 end, and the germline J gene fills in the rest. The chain combines TRBV20-1 with TRBJ1-1, with a possible D match to TRBD1 (6 bases). The CDR3 is 16 amino acids. Per the germline V gene, CDR1 is DFQATT and CDR2 is SNEGSKA (reference sequence). V was pared by 2 bases and J by 1 base, with 17 bases between. CDR3: CSARLRGGVKNTEAFF. The sequenced part of the CDR3 DNA is TGCAGTGCTAGACTTCGAGGGGGGGTCAAGAACACTGAA.

This clone was counted at least ten times. Read data end 3 residues before the CDR3 end; the end is taken from the germline J gene. V and J are TRBV5-1 and TRBJ2-3; 8 bases align to TRBD1. The germline CDR1 and CDR2 sequences are SGHRS and YFSETQ. The V gene end was trimmed by 2 bases and the J gene end by 0 bases; junction bases not matched to a gene: 8. The CDR3 sequence is 17 residues long. The DNA read from the CDR3 is TGCGCCAGCAGCTTCGGGACAGGCCGTGCTAGCACAGATACG. It yields the protein CASSFGTGRASTDT. The full CDR3 is CASSFGTGRASTDTQYF.

This clone has ten or more counts. The read ends 3 residues before the CDR3 terminus; that terminus is restored from the germline J gene. The chain couples TRBV4-1 to TRBJ1-5, with 7 nucleotides matching TRBD1. V lost 5 bases to trimming and J lost 1 base; unmatched junction nucleotides: 5. CDR1 MGHRA and CDR2 YSYEKL come from the germline V gene. The CDR3 is 15 amino acids. The part of the CDR3 DNA that was read is TGCGCCAGCAGCGATACACAGGGGAGCAATCAGCCC. This translates into CASSDTQGSNQP. The entire CDR3 sequence reads CASSDTQGSNQPQHF.

This clone was counted only a few times. Sequencing ends 3 residues short of the CDR3 end; the germline J gene provides the rest. V is TRBV5-6 and J is TRBJ1-2; D unresolved. Trimming pared 0 bases from V and 0 bases from J, leaving 9 bases between. Germline lookup yields CDR1 SGHDT and CDR2 YYEEEE. This CDR3 comprises 15 residues. The part of the CDR3 DNA that was read is TGTGCCAGCAGCTTGGCTTTAACAGCTAACTATGGC. Translation: CASSLALTANYG. The whole CDR3 is CASSLALTANYGYTF.

This clone was seen many times. The read falls 3 residues short of the CDR3 end, and the missing part is taken from the germline J gene. The J gene is TRBJ2-5, the V gene TRBV10-1; 10 bases are shared with TRBD1. Germline trimming cut 3 bases from V and 6 bases from J; bases unmatched to any gene: 7. Germline lookup yields CDR1 WNHNN and CDR2 SYGVQD (reference sequence). The length of the CDR3 is 15 residues. CDR3 bases read: TGCGCCAGCAGTGAAGACAGGGGGCGCGGAAAGACC. It is translated as CASSEDRGRGKT. The complete CDR3 sequence is CASSEDRGRGKTQYF.

This clone was observed many times. The CDR3 end falls 3 residues outside the read, so it is completed with the germline J gene. The V gene is TRBV7-9, the J gene TRBJ1-1, with 10 bases identical to TRBD1. Germline CDR1 reads SEHNR; CDR2 reads FQNEAQ (reference sequence). Losses at the gene ends were 1 base for V and 4 bases for J; bases not matched to a gene: 3. CDR3 length: 15 residues. The CDR3 loop is CASSLGTGGGTEAFF. CDR3 DNA (partial): TGTGCCAGCAGCTTAGGGACAGGGGGAGGCACTGAA.

In its sample, this clone was seen a few times. The CDR3 goes on 3 residues after the read ends, and that part is filled in from the germline J gene. The rearrangement links TRBV2 to TRBJ2-3; possibly TRBD2 for D (5 bases). Germline V gives CDR1 SNHLY, CDR2 FYNNEI. The germline V and J ends were trimmed by 3 bases and 1 base, with 11 bases remaining between them. The CDR3 consists of 15 residues. The part of the CDR3 DNA that was read is TGTGCCAGCAGTGAGAAACTAGTTGGCACAGATACG. This sequence encodes CASSEKLVGTDT. The full CDR3 protein is CASSEKLVGTDTQYF.

This clone was seen repeatedly, ten times or more. The sequenced CDR3 bases are TGCAGTGTTCCTCACAGGGGAGCCTACAATGAG. This codes for CSVPHRGAYNE. The whole CDR3 sequence reads CSVPHRGAYNEQFF. This chain connects TRBV20-1 to TRBJ2-1, with 7 bases identical to TRBD1. The sequence runs out 3 residues before the end of the CDR3; the remainder is reconstructed from the germline J gene. Trimming took 7 bases from V and 2 from J; bases not matched to a gene: 8. CDR3 length equals 14 residues. CDR1 is DFQATT, CDR2 SNEGSKA, per germline (reference sequence).